Listed below are T cell receptor beta chains from one sample, sequenced in a study of blood T cells in healthy people across ages. MiXCR, applied by TCRdb to the 5' RACE reads, yields one record per CDR3 protein. The data hold more than 650,000 distinct CDR3 sequences, with roughly 20% observed a single time. Sequenced: blood. These receptors all stem from a man in his 70s in good health. CDR3s include the opening cysteine and the closing phenylalanine or tryptophan. Fields, in order: clone size, V gene, J gene, D gene, CDR3 protein, CDR3 DNA. The D gene is left open where the match is weak. Size is stated for part of the rows, as once, few or many counts, or as a class when the clone is expanded.

>-|TRBV28|TRBJ2-2|-
CALKNANTGELFF
TGTGCCCTTAAGAACGCGAACACCGGGGAGCTGTTTTTT
>-|TRBV12-3/TRBV12-4|TRBJ2-2|-
CASRSPITGELFF
TGTGCCAGCAGGAGCCCCATTACCGGGGAGCTGTTTTTT
>-|TRBV6-1|TRBJ1-4|-
CASCCRGPNEKLFF
TGTGCCAGCTGCTGCAGGGGTCCCAATGAAAAACTGTTTTTT
>few|TRBV7-9|TRBJ2-1|-
CASGGQQQFF
TGTGCCAGCGGTGGCCAACAGCAGTTCTTC
>many|TRBV6-1|TRBJ1-2|-
CASSESTRGAYGYTF
TGTGCCAGCAGTGAATCTACGAGGGGGGCCTATGGCTACACCTTC
>few|TRBV29-1|TRBJ2-7|TRBD1
CSVEGQTYEQYF
TGCAGCGTAGAGGGACAGACCTACGAGCAGTACTTC
>-|TRBV20-1|TRBJ2-1|TRBD2
CSARNQASGGYNEQFF
TGCAGTGCTAGGAACCAGGCCAGCGGGGGCTACAATGAGCAGTTCTTC
>-|TRBV5-6|TRBJ1-4|TRBD1
CASSGDRGLTNEKLFF
TGTGCCAGCAGCGGGGACAGGGGGCTAACTAATGAAAAACTGTTTTTT
>few|TRBV11-2|TRBJ2-5|TRBD2
CASSLDLGLAGEIQETQYF
TGTGCCAGCAGCTTAGATTTAGGACTAGCGGGGGAGATCCAAGAGACCCAGTACTTC
>many|TRBV4-1|TRBJ2-6|-
CASSQDVRSGANVLTF
TGCGCCAGCAGCCAAGATGTCAGATCTGGGGCCAACGTCCTGACTTTC
>-|TRBV5-5|TRBJ2-7|TRBD2
CASSHGLGAYEQYF
TGTGCCAGCAGCCACGGACTAGGGGCCTACGAGCAGTACTTC
>few|TRBV19|TRBJ1-5|-
CASSVGYGGPGQPQHF
TGTGCCAGTAGTGTTGGGTACGGGGGGCCGGGTCAGCCCCAGCATTTT
>-|TRBV10-1|TRBJ2-3|TRBD2
CASSEASGAADTQYF
TGCGCCAGCAGTGAGGCTAGCGGGGCCGCAGATACGCAGTATTTT
>-|TRBV12-3/TRBV12-4|TRBJ2-4|-
CASSTWVPKNIQYF
TGTGCCAGCAGCACTTGGGTGCCCAAAAACATTCAGTACTTC
>-|TRBV27|TRBJ2-3|-
CASTRAPSSTDTQYF
TGTGCCAGCACACGGGCGCCGTCTAGCACAGATACGCAGTATTTT
>-|TRBV12-3/TRBV12-4|TRBJ1-5|-
CATSGSNQPQHF
TGTGCCACATCTGGGAGCAATCAGCCCCAGCATTTT
>few|TRBV20-1|TRBJ2-3|-
CSARGPADTQYF
TGCAGTGCTAGAGGCCCGGCAGATACGCAGTATTTT
>few|TRBV29-1|TRBJ1-6|TRBD1
CSVGTGGNSPLHF
TGCAGCGTTGGGACAGGGGGTAATTCACCCCTCCACTTT
>few|TRBV7-6|TRBJ2-3|-
CASSLSLGRPDTRYF
TGTGCCAGCAGCTTATCGCTAGGCCGCCCAGATACGCGGTATTTT
>-|TRBV20-1|TRBJ1-1|-
CSARTEGGLRNTEAFF
TGCAGTGCTAGAACGGAGGGGGGGCTGAGGAACACTGAAGCTTTCTTT
>few|TRBV10-2|TRBJ2-1|-
CASSVGESGNEQFF
TGCGCCAGCAGTGTGGGGGAATCGGGCAATGAGCAGTTCTTC
>-|TRBV2|TRBJ1-1|-
CASGVDSEAFF
TGTGCCAGCGGGGTAGACAGCGAAGCTTTCTTT